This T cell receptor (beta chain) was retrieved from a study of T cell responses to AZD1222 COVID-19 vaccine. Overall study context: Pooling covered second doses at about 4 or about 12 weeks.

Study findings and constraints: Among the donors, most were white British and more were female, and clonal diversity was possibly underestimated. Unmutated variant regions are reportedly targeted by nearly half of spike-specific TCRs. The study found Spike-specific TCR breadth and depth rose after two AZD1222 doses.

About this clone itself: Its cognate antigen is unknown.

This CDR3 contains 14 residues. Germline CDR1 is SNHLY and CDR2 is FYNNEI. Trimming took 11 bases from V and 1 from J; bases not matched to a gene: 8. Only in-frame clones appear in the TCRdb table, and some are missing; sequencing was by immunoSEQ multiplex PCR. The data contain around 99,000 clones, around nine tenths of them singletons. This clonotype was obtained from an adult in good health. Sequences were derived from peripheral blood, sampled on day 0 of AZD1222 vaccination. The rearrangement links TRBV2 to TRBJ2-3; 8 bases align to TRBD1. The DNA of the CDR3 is TGTGCCCACACAACGGGACAGGGCACAGATACGCAGTATTTT. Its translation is CAHTTGQGTDTQYF. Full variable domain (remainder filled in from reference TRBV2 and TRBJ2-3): EPEVTQTPSHQVTQMGQEVILRCVPISNHLYFYWYRQILGQKVEFLVSFYNNEISEKSEIFDDQFSVERPDGSNFTLKIRSTKLEDSAMYFCAHTTGQGTDTQYFGPGTRLTVL.